This T cell receptor beta chain emerged from a study of blood T cell repertoires in COVID-19. About the research overall: The origin of the acute and convalescent COVID-19 samples was the United States, Italy and Spain. Sample material is recorded as cDNA or gDNA derived from T cells, B-cell-depleted T cells, or PBMCs.

Germline V CDR1 and CDR2: MNHNY, SVGAGI (reference sequence). This CDR3 contains 15 residues. V was clipped by 11 bases and J by 0 bases; unmatched bases: 9. Authors' data handling: Reference gene primer amplification gave nucleated cell count estimates. The method was immunoSEQ multiplex PCR; TCRdb's version includes in-frame clones alone and lacks a portion of them. The V and J calls and the clone size are those of that table, but D and trimming were determined from the DNA. Here the sample spans 65,000 to 100,000 clones, about four fifths being singletons. The V and J genes are TRBV6-6 and TRBJ2-2; 7 bases agree with TRBD1. The sequence was collected from a human donor in a cohort sampled during active COVID-19. The sequencing sample was made of peripheral blood. CDR3 sequence: CAVRNRGSNTGELFF. CDR3 bases: TGTGCCGTAAGAAACAGGGGATCGAACACCGGGGAGCTGTTTTTT.